The present T cell receptor beta chain was sequenced within a study of OX40 agonist ivuxolimab in advanced cancers. This CDR3 region has 16 residues. CDR1 GTSNPN and CDR2 SVGIG come from the germline V gene (reference sequence). V shed 1 base, J shed 3 bases, and the junction held 6 bases outside the gene matches. About this clone: As yet, its antigen is unknown.

Study findings and constraints: Antigen specificity of clonally expanded peripheral T cells was not established.

Sequencing was performed with immunoSEQ multiplex PCR; in TCRdb, only in-frame clones are kept and a portion is missing. The sample carries approximately 66,000 clones, 86% recorded once. V is TRBV30 and J is TRBJ2-2; 9 positions match TRBD2. Sequenced material: CD4+ or CD8+ T cells sorted from blood, taken in a trial of the OX40 agonist ivuxolimab. The clonotype originates from an adult with an advanced solid tumor such as melanoma, head and neck, liver or kidney cancer. The CDR3 sequence: CAWSAPGLADTGELFF. DNA for the CDR3: TGTGCCTGGAGTGCGCCGGGACTAGCAGACACCGGGGAGCTGTTTTTT.